This TCR beta chain was found in a study of a mutant IDH1 vaccine in newly diagnosed glioma. Study-level background: The first vaccination came 4-6 weeks after radiotherapy alone, or with temozolomide cycles. Held at week 35, visit V12 was the safety follow-up, and visit V13 followed at week 47. Earlier therapy was either radiotherapy, temozolomide, or both, and most got both.

Germline-derived CDR1 and CDR2 are MNHNS and SASEGT. The CDR3 is 12 residues long. Trimming removed 5 bases at V and 6 bases at J, with 11 bases between. As concerns this clone: Its specificity is unknown.

Stated time point: week 47, end of study. The vaccine gave 300 ug of a 20-mer mutant IDH1 peptide subcutaneously per dose. The data were produced by immunoSEQ multiplex PCR, yet TCRdb's version contains in-frame clones alone and is incomplete. The data contain fewer than 85,000 clones, 80% to 90% of them singletons. Sequences were derived from PBMCs, sampled from a glioma patient whose treatment included an IDH1 peptide vaccine. This clonotype was sampled from a man in his forties with glioma. This chain uses TRBV6-1 with TRBJ2-7; D perhaps matches TRBD1 (5 bases). The CDR3 reads CASSLGDVEQYF. The CDR3 DNA is TGTGCCAGCAGTTTAGGGGATGTCGAGCAGTACTTC.